The 25 T cell receptor beta chains in this list originate from one sample, sequenced in a study of PD-L1 blockade in urothelial cancer. The sample's time point: peripheral blood 6 weeks after treatment start. Assay: immunoSEQ multiplex PCR; the TCRdb copy retains only in-frame clones and omits some. Among 50,000 to 60,000 clones listed, around nine tenths were seen once. The material sequenced was PBMCs, taken around atezolizumab (anti-PD-L1) treatment. These receptors were taken from a man in his 60s with urothelial cancer.

This CDR3 reads CASSRGGTEAFF. The DNA for the CDR3 is TGTGCCAGCAGCCGAGGGGGCACTGAAGCTTTCTTT. The chain couples TRBV7-2 to TRBJ1-1, with D possibly matching TRBD1 (6 bases). CDR3 length: 12 amino acids. Germline lookup yields CDR1 SGHTA and CDR2 FQGNSA. The germline V and J ends were trimmed by 5 bases and 4 bases, with 8 bases remaining between them.

The chain has TRBV10-3 and TRBJ2-7; TRBD2 aligns across 8 bases. The germline CDR1 and CDR2 sequences are ENHRY and SYGVKD. The ends lost 4 bases at V and 0 bases at J; junction bases unmatched: 8. The CDR3 runs 16 residues. The CDR3 loop reads CAISVLREVSSYEQYF. The CDR3 DNA reads TGTGCCATCAGTGTGCTGCGGGAGGTTAGCTCCTACGAGCAGTACTTC.

In DNA form, the CDR3 reads TGTGCCAGCAGCCCAGGGGGCGCGGTTCCCTCCTATGGCTACACCTTC. It codes for CASSPGGAVPSYGYTF. This chain links TRBV7-3 with TRBJ1-2; 8 bases are a match to TRBD1. Germline CDR1 and CDR2: SGHTA and FQGTGA. V lost 5 bases and J lost 4; bases outside the gene matches: 12. This CDR3 contains 16 residues.

The CDR3 coding sequence is TGTGCCAGCAGCAACCGGGACAGGGAGGCTTACTATGGCTACACCTTC. It specifies CASSNRDREAYYGYTF. The chain has TRBV5-6 and TRBJ1-2, with TRBD1 matching 9 bases. Unmatched junction bases numbered 10, after V lost 4 bases and J lost 3 bases. This CDR3 is 16 amino acids long. Germline V gene data show CDR1 as SGHDT and CDR2 as YYEEEE.

CDR3 region: CASSLPSPGQGFGYTF. DNA for the CDR3: TGTGCCAGCAGTTTACCAAGTCCGGGACAGGGTTTTGGCTACACCTTC. The chain joins TRBV28 to TRBJ1-2, with 9 bases matching TRBD1. The CDR3 totals 16 residues. The ends lost 2 bases at V and 7 bases at J; junction bases unmatched: 11. Germline values: CDR1 MDHEN, CDR2 SYDVKM.

The CDR3 DNA follows: TGCGCCAGCAAGCGACAGGGTAGTATCACAGATACGCAGTATTTT. Amino acids: CASKRQGSITDTQYF. The chain is built from TRBV10-2 and TRBJ2-3, with TRBD1 matching over 7 bases. The CDR3 contains 15 residues. Germline CDR1 WSHSY, CDR2 SAAADI. The junction had 9 bases not matched to a gene; V was cut back by 7 bases and J by 2 bases.

The rearrangement links TRBV7-2 to TRBJ1-4; D possibly corresponds to TRBD1 (5 bases). V was trimmed by 3 bases and J by 8 bases, leaving 10 bases between them. CDR1 and CDR2 (germline): SGHTA, FQGNSA. CDR3 size: 13 residues. The CDR3 sequence: CASSFGGTEKLFF. For the CDR3, the DNA is TGTGCCAGCAGCTTTGGGGGGACCGAAAAACTGTTTTTT.

The gene calls are TRBV6-5 and TRBJ2-7; TRBD1 is a possible D gene (6 bases). CDR1 and CDR2 from the germline V gene are MNHEY and SVGAGI. Between the trimmed V and J ends, which lost 0 bases and 2 bases, there was a span of 14 bases. This CDR3 contains 16 residues. CDR3 residues: CASSYSARGQTYEQYF. The CDR3 DNA reads as TGTGCCAGCAGTTACTCAGCCAGGGGACAAACCTACGAGCAGTACTTC.

The genes are TRBV19 and TRBJ2-7, with D tentatively TRBD2 (6 bases). CDR3 size: 16 residues. The germline V and J ends were trimmed by 3 bases and 3 bases, with 18 bases remaining between them. Germline CDR1 LNHDA, CDR2 SQIVND (reference sequence). The DNA of the CDR3 is TGTGCCAGTAGTATTGTTCCGGGAGTCCTAGTCTACGAGCAGTACTTC. Its translation is CASSIVPGVLVYEQYF.

The chain links TRBV5-1 to TRBJ1-4; D may be TRBD1 (6 bases). The V end lost 0 bases, the J end lost 5 bases, and 17 bases lay between the germline ends. The length of the CDR3 is 17 residues. In germline, CDR1 is SGHRS, CDR2 YFSETQ. CDR3 coding DNA: TGCGCCAGCAGCTTGGGCAGGGGCCTCACATCGAATGAAAAACTGTTTTTT. Protein sequence: CASSLGRGLTSNEKLFF.

The rearrangement links TRBV4-2 to TRBJ1-5, with D unresolved. Germline V CDR1 and CDR2: LGHNA, YNFKEQ. The CDR3 loop spans 17 amino acids. The germline V and J ends were trimmed by 0 bases and 1 base, with 13 bases remaining between them. The CDR3 here is CASSQETGIASNQPQHF. In nucleotides, the CDR3 is TGTGCCAGCAGCCAAGAGACTGGTATAGCGAGCAATCAGCCCCAGCATTTT.

This clone has only one observation. This chain joins TRBV7-6 and TRBJ1-1; 9 nucleotides match TRBD1. Trimming at V came to 2 bases and at J to 1 base, leaving 2 bases not matched to a gene. The germline V gene has CDR1 SGHVS and CDR2 FNYEAQ. The CDR3 is 15 residues long. CDR3: CASSLLGQGNTEAFF. In nucleotides, the CDR3 is TGTGCCAGCAGCTTATTGGGACAGGGGAACACTGAAGCTTTCTTT.

The chain recombines TRBV27 with TRBJ2-3; TRBD2 matches at 16 bases. Germline CDR1 reads MNHEY; CDR2 reads SMNVEV (reference sequence). V was clipped by 5 bases and J by 7 bases; unmatched bases: 18. The CDR3 is made up of 20 amino acids. CDR3 in DNA: TGTGCCAGCAGTAATTTTCGGGGGACTAGCGGGAGGGCCGGGGTTCATACGCAGTATTTT. Amino acid sequence: CASSNFRGTSGRAGVHTQYF.

The chain recombines TRBV7-9 with TRBJ2-1; D is perhaps TRBD2 (6 bases). Trimming removed 2 bases at V and 5 bases at J, with 13 bases between. Germline V gene sequence: CDR1 SEHNR, CDR2 FQNEAQ (reference sequence). This CDR3 region has 15 residues. CDR3 sequence (DNA): TGTGCCAGCAGCTTACGGCGGGGCGGCGACAATGAGCAGTTCTTC. Protein product: CASSLRRGGDNEQFF.

The CDR3, as DNA: TGTGCCAGTAGTAAGGGGACAGGGACTAGCGTTTCAGATACGCAGTATTTT. It yields the protein CASSKGTGTSVSDTQYF. This chain links TRBV19 with TRBJ2-3; D is possibly TRBD2 (10 bases). Trimming cost V 4 bases and J 4 bases, with 21 bases left between them. Germline CDR1 LNHDA, CDR2 SQIVND (reference sequence). The CDR3 is 17 amino acids.

The chain joins TRBV18 to TRBJ2-7; a weak D match, TRBD1 (6 bases). Germline lookup yields CDR1 KGHSH and CDR2 LQKENI. Trimming took off 5 bases at V and 3 bases at J, with 11 bases between the two ends. The CDR3 contains 13 residues. CDR3: CASSISGHYEQYF. CDR3 coding DNA: TGTGCCAGCTCAATTTCGGGACACTACGAGCAGTACTTC.

This clone has just a few counts. Other DNA sequences of this sample code for an identical CDR3. The J gene is TRBJ1-1, the V gene TRBV6-5; 9 nucleotides line up with TRBD1. Germline assignment: CDR1 MNHEY and CDR2 SVGAGI. Trimming cost V 6 bases and J 1 base; bases outside gene matches: 3. The CDR3 spans 14 residues. The CDR3 reads CASSWGQGNTEAFF. CDR3 bases: TGTGCCAGCAGCTGGGGACAGGGGAACACTGAAGCTTTCTTT.

This clone was recorded a few times. This chain links TRBV5-1 with TRBJ1-2, with 7 bases aligning to TRBD1. V lost 4 bases and J lost 10; bases outside the gene matches: 13. The germline gives CDR1 SGHRS, CDR2 YFSETQ. This CDR3 region has 14 residues. CDR3 nucleotides: TGCGCCAGCAGCCTACAGGGGACCCTCAACGACTACACCTTC. This codes for CASSLQGTLNDYTF.

DNA of the CDR3: TGTGCCAGCTCACCGGTCAGGGTGCGAAGCTCTGGAAACACCATATATTTT. Its protein is CASSPVRVRSSGNTIYF. The genes are TRBV18 and TRBJ1-3; possible D gene TRBD1, 5 bases. This CDR3 spans 17 amino acids. Trimming removed 3 bases from V and 0 bases from J, with 15 bases in between. Germline CDR1 KGHSH, CDR2 LQKENI.

In this sample, this clone turned up a few times. The rearrangement links TRBV6-1 to TRBJ1-5, with 9 bases that match TRBD1. The junction had 4 bases not matched to a gene; V was cut back by 3 bases and J by 1 base. Per the germline V gene, CDR1 is MNHNS and CDR2 is SASEGT. The CDR3 length is 16 residues. For the CDR3, the DNA is TGTGCCAGCAGTGACGACAGGGGGTCGAGCAATCAGCCCCAGCATTTT. The encoded protein is CASSDDRGSSNQPQHF.

The chain has TRBV18 and TRBJ2-7, with a possible D match to TRBD2 (5 bases). V dropped 0 bases and J dropped 3 bases, with 9 bases sitting between them. This CDR3 is 14 amino acids long. Germline V gene sequence: CDR1 KGHSH, CDR2 LQKENI. DNA of the CDR3: TGTGCCAGCTCACCACCGATAAGCGGCTACGAGCAGTACTTC. It is translated as CASSPPISGYEQYF.

Only a few counts were recorded for this clone. The J gene is TRBJ1-4, the V gene TRBV30, with unresolved D. The CDR3 extends over 15 amino acids. Germline V gene data show CDR1 as GTSNPN and CDR2 as SVGIG (reference sequence). Trimming removed 0 bases from V and 3 bases from J, with 11 bases in between. The CDR3 is CAWSVQRLSNEKLFF. In nucleotides, the CDR3 is TGTGCCTGGAGTGTGCAGCGTCTCTCTAATGAAAAACTGTTTTTT.

V and J are TRBV2 and TRBJ2-3; a weak D match, TRBD2 (5 bases). The CDR3 is made up of 15 amino acids. CDR1 is SNHLY, CDR2 FYNNEI, per germline. The V gene lost 8 bases and the J gene lost 0 bases, with 15 bases spanning the gap. CDR3 in amino acids: CASLSGLPSTDTQYF. CDR3 sequence (DNA): TGTGCCAGCTTATCCGGACTTCCTAGCACAGATACGCAGTATTTT.

The sample holds one count of this clone. V gene TRBV5-4 combines with J gene TRBJ2-3; 12 positions match TRBD2. In germline, CDR1 is SGHNT, CDR2 YYREEE (reference sequence). The V segment lost 0 bases and the J segment 5 bases; nucleotides outside the gene matches: 7. The CDR3 extends over 17 amino acids. The CDR3 DNA follows: TGTGCCAGCAGCTTGGTCCGGCTAGCGGGGGGGGTAGATACGCAGTATTTT. Protein product: CASSLVRLAGGVDTQYF.

The chain joins TRBV6-4 to TRBJ2-7; 8 bases map to TRBD2. The CDR3 length is 14 residues. Germline assignment: CDR1 MRHNA and CDR2 SNTAGT. With V trimmed by 3 bases and J by 0 bases, 1 base remained unmatched. The chain's CDR3 is CASSEAGGSYEQYF. CDR3 coding DNA: TGTGCCAGCAGTGAGGCGGGGGGCTCCTACGAGCAGTACTTC.